The TCR beta chain described here comes from a study of blood T cell repertoires in COVID-19. Across the whole study: Both acute and convalescent COVID-19 samples were obtained from the United States, Italy and Spain. The analysed material was cDNA or gDNA that came from T cells, B-cell-depleted T cells, or PBMCs.

In the authors' methods: How many nucleated cells were present was estimated from reference gene primer amplification. This table comes from immunoSEQ multiplex PCR, and its TCRdb copy is limited to in-frame clones, with some not included. The D gene and trimming were derived from the DNA, and the V and J assignments and clone size from that table. The table records around 100,000 clones, around four fifths of them present only once. This TCR was sampled from a man aged 55-75 years with acute or convalescent COVID-19. Sequencing was done on a sample of peripheral blood.

CDR3: CASSPGLKNYGYTF. The CDR3 coding sequence is TGTGCCAGCAGCCCCGGACTGAAAAACTATGGCTACACCTTC. This sequence joins TRBV7-8 and TRBJ1-2; D call uncertain. The CDR3 extends over 14 amino acids. Trimming pared 5 bases from V and 2 bases from J, leaving 12 bases between. The germline V gene encodes CDR1 SGHVS and CDR2 FQNEAQ.